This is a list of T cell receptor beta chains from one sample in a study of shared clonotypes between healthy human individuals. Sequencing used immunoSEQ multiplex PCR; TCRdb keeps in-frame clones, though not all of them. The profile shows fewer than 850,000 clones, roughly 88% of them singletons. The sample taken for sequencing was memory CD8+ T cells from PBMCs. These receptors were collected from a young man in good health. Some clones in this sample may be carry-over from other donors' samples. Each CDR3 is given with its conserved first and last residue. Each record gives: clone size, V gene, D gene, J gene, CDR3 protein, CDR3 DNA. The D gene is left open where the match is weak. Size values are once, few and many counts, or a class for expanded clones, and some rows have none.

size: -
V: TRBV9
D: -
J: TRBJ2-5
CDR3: CASSVGVGGRIRETQYF
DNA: TGTGCCAGCAGCGTAGGGGTCGGGGGCCGCATTCGGGAGACCCAGTACTTC

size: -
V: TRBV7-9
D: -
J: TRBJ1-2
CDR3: CASSLGAGAIYGYTF
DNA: TGTGCCAGCAGCTTAGGGGCAGGGGCTATCTATGGCTACACCTTC

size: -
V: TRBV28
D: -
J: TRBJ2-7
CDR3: CASASDSYEQYF
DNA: TGTGCCAGCGCTAGCGACTCCTACGAGCAGTACTTC

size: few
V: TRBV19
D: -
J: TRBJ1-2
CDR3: CASTGGGSRLYGYTF
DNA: TGTGCCAGTACCGGGGGCGGGTCCCGACTGTATGGCTACACCTTC

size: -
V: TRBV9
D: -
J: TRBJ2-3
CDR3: CASSVVGWDTDTQYF
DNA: TGTGCCAGCAGCGTAGTCGGATGGGACACAGATACGCAGTATTTT

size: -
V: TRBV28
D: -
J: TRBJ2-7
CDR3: CASRPGTPFEQYF
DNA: TGTGCCAGCAGGCCCGGGACACCTTTCGAGCAGTACTTC

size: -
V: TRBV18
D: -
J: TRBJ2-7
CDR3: CASSQLDRAFEQYF
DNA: TGTGCCAGCTCGCAACTTGACAGAGCGTTCGAGCAGTACTTC

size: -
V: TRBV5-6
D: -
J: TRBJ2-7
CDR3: CASSLLPGPDYEQYF
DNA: TGTGCCAGCAGCTTACTGCCGGGACCCGACTACGAGCAGTACTTC

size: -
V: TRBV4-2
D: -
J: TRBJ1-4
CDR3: CASSQDYRATNEKLFF
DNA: TGTGCCAGCAGCCAAGACTACAGGGCAACTAATGAAAAACTGTTTTTT

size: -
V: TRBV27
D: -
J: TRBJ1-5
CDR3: CASSLRGTGNQPQHF
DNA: TGTGCCAGCAGTTTACGGGGGACGGGCAATCAGCCCCAGCATTTT

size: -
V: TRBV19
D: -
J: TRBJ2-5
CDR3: CASSPEGIQETQYF
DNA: TGTGCCAGTAGCCCCGAAGGGATCCAAGAGACCCAGTACTTC

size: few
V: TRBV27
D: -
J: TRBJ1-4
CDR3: CASSPSYRAEKLFF
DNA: TGTGCCAGCAGCCCGTCCTACAGAGCCGAAAAACTGTTTTTT

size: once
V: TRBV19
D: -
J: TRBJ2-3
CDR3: CASSLGLAGTDTQYF
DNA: TGTGCCAGTAGTCTCGGGTTGGCTGGCACAGATACGCAGTATTTT

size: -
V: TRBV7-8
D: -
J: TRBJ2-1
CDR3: CASSLGTRNEQFF
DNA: TGTGCCAGCAGCTTAGGCACTCGCAATGAGCAGTTCTTC

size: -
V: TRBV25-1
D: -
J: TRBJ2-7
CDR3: CASSEGTYEQYF
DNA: TGTGCCAGCAGTGAAGGGACCTACGAGCAGTACTTC

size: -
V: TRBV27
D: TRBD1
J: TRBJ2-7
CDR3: CASTDKTGAKYEQYF
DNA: TGTGCCAGCACCGATAAGACAGGGGCCAAATACGAGCAGTACTTC

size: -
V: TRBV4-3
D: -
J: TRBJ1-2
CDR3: CASSQKGRGTLYGYTF
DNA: TGCGCCAGCAGCCAAAAAGGACGGGGGACACTCTATGGCTACACCTTC

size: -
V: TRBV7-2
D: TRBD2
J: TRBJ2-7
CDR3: CASSSSGRGYEQYF
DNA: TGTGCCAGCAGCTCAAGCGGGAGAGGCTACGAGCAGTACTTC

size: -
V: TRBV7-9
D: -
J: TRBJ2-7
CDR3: CASRGNGQSSYEQYF
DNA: TGTGCCAGCAGGGGTAATGGACAGAGCTCCTACGAGCAGTACTTC

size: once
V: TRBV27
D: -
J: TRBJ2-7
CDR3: CASSLAVLGYEQYF
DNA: TGTGCCAGCAGTTTGGCAGTATTGGGCTACGAGCAGTACTTC

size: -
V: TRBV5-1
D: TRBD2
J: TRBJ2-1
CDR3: CASRAGLMTYNEQFF
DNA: TGCGCCAGCAGAGCGGGACTCATGACCTACAATGAGCAGTTCTTC

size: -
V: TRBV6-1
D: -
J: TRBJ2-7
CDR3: CASSEGVGAATYEQYF
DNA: TGTGCCAGCAGTGAGGGGGTTGGAGCGGCCACCTACGAGCAGTACTTC

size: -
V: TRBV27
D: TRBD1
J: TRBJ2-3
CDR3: CASTLRQGWPDTQYF
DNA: TGTGCCAGCACCCTGCGACAGGGGTGGCCAGATACGCAGTATTTT

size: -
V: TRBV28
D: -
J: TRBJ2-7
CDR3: CASSTQFTTEAYEQYF
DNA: TGTGCCAGCAGTACCCAATTCACGACCGAAGCCTACGAGCAGTACTTC

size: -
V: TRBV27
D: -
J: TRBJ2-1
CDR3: CASKWGGETNEQFF
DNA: TGTGCCAGCAAGTGGGGCGGGGAGACTAATGAGCAGTTCTTC

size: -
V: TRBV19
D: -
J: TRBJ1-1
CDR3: CASIGGGQLHSNTEAFF
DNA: TGTGCCAGTATTGGGGGAGGACAGCTGCACTCGAACACTGAAGCTTTCTTT

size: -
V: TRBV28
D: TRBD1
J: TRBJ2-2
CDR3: CATRTGDNTGELFF
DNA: TGTGCCACCCGGACAGGGGATAACACCGGGGAGCTGTTTTTT

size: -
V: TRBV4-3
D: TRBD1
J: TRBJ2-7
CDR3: CASSQGSGTGGSEQYF
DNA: TGCGCCAGCAGCCAAGGGTCCGGGACAGGGGGTTCCGAGCAGTACTTC

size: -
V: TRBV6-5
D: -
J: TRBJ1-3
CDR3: CASSYRSGAPGNTIYF
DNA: TGTGCCAGCAGTTATCGGTCTGGGGCGCCGGGAAACACCATATATTTT

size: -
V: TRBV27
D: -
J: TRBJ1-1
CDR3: CATADSLNTEAFF
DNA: TGTGCCACCGCGGACAGCTTGAACACTGAAGCTTTCTTT

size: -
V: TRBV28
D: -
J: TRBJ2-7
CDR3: CASTRRQTHSYEQYF
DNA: TGTGCCAGCACAAGGCGACAGACCCACTCCTACGAGCAGTACTTC

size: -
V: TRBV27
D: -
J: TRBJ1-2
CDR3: CASKGGSNYGYTF
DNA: TGTGCCAGCAAGGGCGGATCTAACTATGGCTACACCTTC

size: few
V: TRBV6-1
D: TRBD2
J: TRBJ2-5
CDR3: CASGRVGGQETQYF
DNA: TGTGCCAGCGGGAGGGTGGGGGGCCAAGAGACCCAGTACTTC

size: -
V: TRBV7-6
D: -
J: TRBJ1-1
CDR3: CASSLGPRPTMNTEAFF
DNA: TGTGCCAGCAGCTTGGGACCCAGGCCCACTATGAACACTGAAGCTTTCTTT

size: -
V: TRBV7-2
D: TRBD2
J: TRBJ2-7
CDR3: CASSLWGGYEQYF
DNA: TGTGCCAGCAGCTTATGGGGGGGGTACGAGCAGTACTTC

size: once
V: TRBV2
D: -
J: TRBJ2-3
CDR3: CASSEGGARTDTQYF
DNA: TGTGCCAGCAGTGAAGGGGGGGCTCGCACAGATACGCAGTATTTT

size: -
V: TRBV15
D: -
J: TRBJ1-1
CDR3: CATSRDRGGQEPAFF
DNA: TGTGCCACCAGCAGAGATAGGGGAGGTCAAGAGCCAGCTTTCTTT

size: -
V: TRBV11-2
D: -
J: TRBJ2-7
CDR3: CASSSLLKGEQYF
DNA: TGTGCCAGCAGCTCCCTCTTGAAGGGGGAGCAGTACTTC

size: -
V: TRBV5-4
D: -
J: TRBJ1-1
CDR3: CASSFEGRNTEAFF
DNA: TGTGCCAGCAGCTTTGAGGGGCGTAACACTGAAGCTTTCTTT

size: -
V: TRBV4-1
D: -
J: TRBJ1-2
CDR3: CASSQEGQSGGYTF
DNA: TGCGCCAGCAGCCAAGAAGGACAGTCAGGAGGCTACACCTTC

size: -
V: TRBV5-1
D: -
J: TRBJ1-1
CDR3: CASSLALSVMNTEAFF
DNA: TGCGCCAGCAGCTTGGCTCTGTCAGTTATGAACACTGAAGCTTTCTTT

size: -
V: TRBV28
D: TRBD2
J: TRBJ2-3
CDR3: CASSLRAGVLTDTQYF
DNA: TGTGCCAGCAGTTTACGAGCGGGAGTATTAACAGATACGCAGTATTTT

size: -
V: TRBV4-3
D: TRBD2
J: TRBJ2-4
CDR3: CASSQGLAANIQYF
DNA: TGCGCCAGCAGCCAAGGACTAGCAGCAAACATTCAGTACTTC

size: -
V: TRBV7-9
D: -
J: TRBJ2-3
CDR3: CASSLGTIQGRWDTQYF
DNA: TGTGCCAGCAGCTTAGGGACAATACAGGGACGTTGGGATACGCAGTATTTT

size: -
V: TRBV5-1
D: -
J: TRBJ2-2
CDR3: CASSGYAGTGELFF
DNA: TGCGCCAGCAGCGGATACGCGGGCACCGGGGAGCTGTTTTTT

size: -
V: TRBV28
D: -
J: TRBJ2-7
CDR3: CASSLKIGQLTYEQYF
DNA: TGTGCCAGCAGTTTAAAGATAGGGCAGCTTACCTACGAGCAGTACTTC

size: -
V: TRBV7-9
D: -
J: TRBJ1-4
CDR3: CASSRTLTTNEKLFF
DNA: TGTGCCAGCAGCCGAACACTCACAACTAATGAAAAACTGTTTTTT

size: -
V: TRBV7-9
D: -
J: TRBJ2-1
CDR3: CASSLVPAGSYNEQFF
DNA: TGTGCCAGCAGCTTAGTCCCAGCGGGCTCCTACAATGAGCAGTTCTTC

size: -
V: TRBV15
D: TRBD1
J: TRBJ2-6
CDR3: CATSSGTVSGANVLTF
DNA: TGTGCCACCAGCAGTGGGACAGTCTCTGGGGCCAACGTCCTGACTTTC

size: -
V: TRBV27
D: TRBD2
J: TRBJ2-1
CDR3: CASRPLAGHYNEQFF
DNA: TGTGCCAGCAGGCCTCTAGCGGGACACTACAATGAGCAGTTCTTC

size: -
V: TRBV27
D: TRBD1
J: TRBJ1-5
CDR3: CASSLAWTGNQPQHF
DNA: TGTGCCAGCAGTTTAGCTTGGACAGGGAATCAGCCCCAGCATTTT

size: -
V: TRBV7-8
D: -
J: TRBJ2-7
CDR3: CASSLRQNSYEQYF
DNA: TGTGCCAGCAGCCTTCGACAGAACTCCTACGAGCAGTACTTC

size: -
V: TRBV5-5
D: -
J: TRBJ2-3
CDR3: CASSPGSVTDTQYF
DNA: TGTGCCAGCAGCCCGGGTTCGGTCACAGATACGCAGTATTTT

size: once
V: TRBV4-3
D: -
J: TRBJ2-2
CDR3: CASSQGVLNTGELFF
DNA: TGCGCCAGCAGCCAAGGGGTCCTTAACACCGGGGAGCTGTTTTTT